A selection of T cell receptor beta chains follows, all from one sample in a study of cytomegalovirus exposure and HLA in healthy donors. This table comes from immunoSEQ multiplex PCR, and its TCRdb copy is limited to in-frame clones, with some not included. The sample yields 50,000 to 65,000 clones, roughly 94% seen once. The sequencing input was PBMCs. All receptors come from a woman aged 18-30 years in good health and CMV-seropositive. CDR3s include the opening cysteine and the closing phenylalanine or tryptophan. The D gene is left open where the match is weak. The size field is filled for only some rows; it gives once, few, many or a size class.

abundance	d_gene	v_gene	j_gene	CDR3aa	CDR3nt
-	-	TRBV28	TRBJ1-5	CASSFGRGPGNQPQHF	TGTGCCAGCAGTTTCGGTCGTGGGCCGGGCAATCAGCCCCAGCATTTT
-	TRBD2	TRBV27	TRBJ2-1	CASSTALAGGLYNEQFF	TGTGCCAGCAGTACGGCATTAGCGGGAGGGCTTTACAATGAGCAGTTCTTC
-	TRBD1	TRBV11-2	TRBJ1-2	CASSLGTGSGYTF	TGTGCCAGCAGCTTAGGGACAGGCTCCGGCTACACCTTC
-	-	TRBV28	TRBJ2-1	CASSLQTGEQFF	TGTGCCAGCAGTTTGCAGACGGGTGAGCAGTTCTTC
-	-	TRBV10-1	TRBJ2-1	CASSDPRGSGSYNEQFF	TGCGCCAGCAGTGACCCCCGCGGGTCTGGATCCTACAATGAGCAGTTCTTC
-	-	TRBV28	TRBJ1-5	CASSFSGDQPQHF	TGTGCCAGCAGTTTTTCAGGGGATCAGCCCCAGCATTTT
once	TRBD1	TRBV2	TRBJ1-1	CASSADRGNAFF	TGTGCCAGCAGTGCGGACAGGGGAAATGCTTTCTTT
-	TRBD1	TRBV6-5	TRBJ2-7	CASSPPDRGVYEQYF	TGTGCCAGCAGCCCCCCGGACAGGGGAGTTTACGAGCAGTACTTC
-	-	TRBV2	TRBJ1-3	CASRLTGNTIYF	TGTGCCAGCAGACTTACTGGAAACACCATATATTTT
-	-	TRBV19	TRBJ1-1	CASSIPRGASTEAFF	TGTGCCAGTAGTATCCCACGGGGGGCGAGCACTGAAGCTTTCTTT